Included here is one T cell receptor beta chain sequence, with context. Antigen unknown. The assay was immunoSEQ multiplex PCR, and TCRdb's table has in-frame clones only and misses some. The listing records over 25,000 clones. The sample originates from a study of T cells in women clearing cervical HPV infection. Study in general: No precancer developed; the control's incident HPV16 infection cleared within 12 months. Points from the study as a whole: Repertoire richness, not evenness, was significantly elevated in CIN3+ cases versus controls.

Specimen: blood buffy coat. The sequence was obtained from a woman between 18 and 75 years old with a cervical HPV16 infection that either progressed to CIN3+ or cleared (not recorded which).

The CDR3 is CSALVRSYEQYF. The part of the CDR3 DNA that was read is TGCAGTGCCCTAGTTAGGTCCTACGAG. The chain employs TRBV20-1 and TRBJ2-7, with D unresolved. Coverage ceases 3 residues before the CDR3 finishes, and the germline J gene fills in the end. Germline V gene sequence: CDR1 DFQATT, CDR2 SNEGSKA (reference sequence). The CDR3 length is 12 residues. V dropped 6 bases and J dropped 1 base, with 10 bases sitting between them.